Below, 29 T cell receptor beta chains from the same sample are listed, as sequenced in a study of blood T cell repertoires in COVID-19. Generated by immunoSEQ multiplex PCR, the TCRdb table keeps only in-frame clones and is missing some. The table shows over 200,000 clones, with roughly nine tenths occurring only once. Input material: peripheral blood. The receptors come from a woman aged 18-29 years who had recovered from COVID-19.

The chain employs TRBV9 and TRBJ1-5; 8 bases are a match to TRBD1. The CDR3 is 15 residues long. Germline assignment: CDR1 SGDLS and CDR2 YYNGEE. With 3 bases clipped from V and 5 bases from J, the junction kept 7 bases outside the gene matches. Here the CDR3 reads CASSETGAPYQPQHF. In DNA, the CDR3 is TGTGCCAGCAGCGAGACAGGGGCGCCGTATCAGCCCCAGCATTTT. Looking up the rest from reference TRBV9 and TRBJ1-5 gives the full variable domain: DSGVTQTPKHLITATGQRVTLRCSPRSGDLSVYWYQQSLDQGLQFLIQYYNGEERAKGNILERFSAQQFPDLHSELNLSSLELGDSALYFCASSETGAPYQPQHFGDGTRLSIL.

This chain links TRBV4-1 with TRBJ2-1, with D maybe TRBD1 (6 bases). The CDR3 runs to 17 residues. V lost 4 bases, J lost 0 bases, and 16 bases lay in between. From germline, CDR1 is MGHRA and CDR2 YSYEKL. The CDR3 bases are TGCGCCAGCAGCCCCCGAACAGGGACCTCCTCCTACAATGAGCAGTTCTTC. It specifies CASSPRTGTSSYNEQFF.

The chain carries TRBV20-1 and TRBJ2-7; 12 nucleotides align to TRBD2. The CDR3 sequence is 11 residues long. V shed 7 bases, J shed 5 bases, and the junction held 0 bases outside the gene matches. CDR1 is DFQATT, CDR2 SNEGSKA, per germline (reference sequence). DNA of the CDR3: TGCAGTGGACTAGCGGGAGACGAGCAGTACTTC. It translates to CSGLAGDEQYF.

CDR3 amino acids: CASSLGTQTYNEQFF. The CDR3 DNA is TGCGCCAGCAGCTTGGGGACACAGACCTACAATGAGCAGTTCTTC. The V gene is TRBV5-1, the J gene TRBJ2-1; D is perhaps TRBD1 (5 bases). The CDR3 is made up of 15 amino acids. The V end lost 0 bases, the J end lost 2 bases, and 9 bases lay between the germline ends. In germline, CDR1 is SGHRS, CDR2 YFSETQ.

CDR3 protein: CASSLQGADGEKLFF. The CDR3 DNA is TGTGCCAGCAGCCTACAGGGGGCAGACGGTGAAAAACTGTTTTTT. This chain joins TRBV7-2 and TRBJ1-4, with 9 positions matching TRBD1. Losses at the gene ends were 5 bases for V and 7 bases for J; bases not matched to a gene: 8. CDR1 and CDR2 (germline): SGHTA, FQGNSA. There are 15 residues in the CDR3.

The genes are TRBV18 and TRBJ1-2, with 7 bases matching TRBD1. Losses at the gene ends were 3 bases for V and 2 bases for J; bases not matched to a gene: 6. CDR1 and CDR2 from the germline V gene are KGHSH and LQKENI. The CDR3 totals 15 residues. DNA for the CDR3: TGTGCCAGCTCACCTGGGACAGCCTTGAACTATGGCTACACCTTC. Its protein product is CASSPGTALNYGYTF. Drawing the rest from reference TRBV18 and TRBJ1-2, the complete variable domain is NAGVMQNPRHLVRRRGQEARLRCSPMKGHSHVYWYRQLPEEGLKFMVYLQKENIIDESGMPKERFSAEFPKEGPSILRIQQVVRGDSAAYFCASSPGTALNYGYTFGSGTRLTVV.

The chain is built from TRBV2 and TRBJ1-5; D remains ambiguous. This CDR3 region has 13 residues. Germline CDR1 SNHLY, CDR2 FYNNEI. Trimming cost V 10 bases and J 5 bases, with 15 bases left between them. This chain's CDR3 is CAIQTTLDQPQHF. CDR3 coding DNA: TGTGCCATCCAGACAACGCTGGATCAGCCCCAGCATTTT.

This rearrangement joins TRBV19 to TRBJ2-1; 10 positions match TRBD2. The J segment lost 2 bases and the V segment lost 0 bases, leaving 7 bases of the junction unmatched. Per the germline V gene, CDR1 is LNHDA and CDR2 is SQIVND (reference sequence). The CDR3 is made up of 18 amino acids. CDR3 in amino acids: CASSIDPGLASTYNEQFF. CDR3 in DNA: TGTGCCAGTAGTATAGATCCGGGACTAGCGTCTACCTACAATGAGCAGTTCTTC.

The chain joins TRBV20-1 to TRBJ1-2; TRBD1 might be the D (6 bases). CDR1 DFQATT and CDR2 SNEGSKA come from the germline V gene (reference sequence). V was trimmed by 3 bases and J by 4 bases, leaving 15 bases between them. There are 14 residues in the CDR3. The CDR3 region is CSASYPGRGYGYTF. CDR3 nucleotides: TGCAGTGCTAGTTACCCCGGCAGGGGCTATGGCTACACCTTC.

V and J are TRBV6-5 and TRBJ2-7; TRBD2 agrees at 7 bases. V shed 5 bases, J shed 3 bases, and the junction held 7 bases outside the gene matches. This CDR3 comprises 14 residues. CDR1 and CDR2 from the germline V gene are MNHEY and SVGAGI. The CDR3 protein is CASSSTGEGYEQYF. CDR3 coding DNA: TGTGCCAGCAGTAGCACTGGGGAGGGCTACGAGCAGTACTTC.

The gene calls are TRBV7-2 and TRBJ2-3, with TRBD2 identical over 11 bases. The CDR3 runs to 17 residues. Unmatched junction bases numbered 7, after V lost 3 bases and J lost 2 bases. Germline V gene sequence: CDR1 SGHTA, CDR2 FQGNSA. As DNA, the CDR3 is TGTGCCAGCAGCTTTGGTCTAGCGGGAGGTGACACAGATACGCAGTATTTT. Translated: CASSFGLAGGDTDTQYF.

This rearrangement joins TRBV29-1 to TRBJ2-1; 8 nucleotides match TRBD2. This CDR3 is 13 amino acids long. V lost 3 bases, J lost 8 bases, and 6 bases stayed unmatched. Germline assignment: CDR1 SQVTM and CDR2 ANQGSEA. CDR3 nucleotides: TGCAGCGTTGATGGACTAGCCAGCCATGAGCAGTTCTTC. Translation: CSVDGLASHEQFF.

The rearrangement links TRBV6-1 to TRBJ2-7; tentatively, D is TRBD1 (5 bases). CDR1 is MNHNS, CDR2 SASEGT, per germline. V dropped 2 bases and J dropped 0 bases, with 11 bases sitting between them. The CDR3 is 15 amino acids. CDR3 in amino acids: CASSEWGGTSYEQYF. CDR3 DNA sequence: TGTGCCAGCAGTGAATGGGGCGGAACCTCCTACGAGCAGTACTTC.

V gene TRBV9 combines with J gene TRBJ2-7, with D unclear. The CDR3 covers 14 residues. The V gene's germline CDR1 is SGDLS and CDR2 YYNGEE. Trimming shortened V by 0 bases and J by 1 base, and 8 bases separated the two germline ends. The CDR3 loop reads CASSVAQASYEQYF. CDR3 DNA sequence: TGTGCCAGCAGCGTAGCCCAGGCGTCCTACGAGCAGTACTTC.

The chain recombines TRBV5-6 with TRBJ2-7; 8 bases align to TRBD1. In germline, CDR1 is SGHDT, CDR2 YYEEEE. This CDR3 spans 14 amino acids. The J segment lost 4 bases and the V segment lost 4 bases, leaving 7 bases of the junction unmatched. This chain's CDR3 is CASSPPGTGYEQYF. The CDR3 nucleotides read TGTGCCAGCAGCCCCCCCGGGACAGGTTACGAGCAGTACTTC. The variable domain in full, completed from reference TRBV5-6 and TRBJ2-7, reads DAGVTQSPTHLIKTRGQQVTLRCSPKSGHDTVSWYQQALGQGPQFIFQYYEEEERQRGNFPDRFSGHQFPNYSSELNVNALLLGDSALYLCASSPPGTGYEQYFGPGTRLTVT.

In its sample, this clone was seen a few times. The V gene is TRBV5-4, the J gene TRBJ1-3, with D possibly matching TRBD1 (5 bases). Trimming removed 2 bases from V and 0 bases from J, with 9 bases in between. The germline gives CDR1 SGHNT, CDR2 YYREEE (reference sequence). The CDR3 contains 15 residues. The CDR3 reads CASSFNRNSGNTIYF. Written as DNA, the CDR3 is TGTGCCAGCAGCTTCAACAGGAACTCTGGAAACACCATATATTTT.

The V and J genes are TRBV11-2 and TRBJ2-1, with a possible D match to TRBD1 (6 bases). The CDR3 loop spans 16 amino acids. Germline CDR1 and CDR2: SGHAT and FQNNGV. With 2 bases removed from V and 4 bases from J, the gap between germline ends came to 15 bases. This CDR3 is CASSLRAGDRYNEQFF. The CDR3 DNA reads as TGTGCCAGCAGCTTAAGGGCAGGGGATAGGTACAATGAGCAGTTCTTC.

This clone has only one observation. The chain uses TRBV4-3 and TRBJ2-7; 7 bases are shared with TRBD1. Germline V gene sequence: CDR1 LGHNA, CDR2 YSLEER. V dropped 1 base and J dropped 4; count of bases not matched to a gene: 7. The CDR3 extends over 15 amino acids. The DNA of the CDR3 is TGCGCCAGCAGCCAAGGGAGGCAACAGGGGTACGAGCAGTACTTC. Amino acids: CASSQGRQQGYEQYF.

CDR3: CASTKGQSNEKLFF. In DNA form, the CDR3 reads TGTGCCAGCACCAAGGGGCAATCGAATGAAAAACTGTTTTTT. V is TRBV7-9 and J is TRBJ1-4, with a weak D call TRBD1 (5 bases). This CDR3 spans 14 amino acids. Germline CDR1 and CDR2: SEHNR and FQNEAQ (reference sequence). Trimming took 7 bases from V and 5 from J, leaving 14 bases between them.

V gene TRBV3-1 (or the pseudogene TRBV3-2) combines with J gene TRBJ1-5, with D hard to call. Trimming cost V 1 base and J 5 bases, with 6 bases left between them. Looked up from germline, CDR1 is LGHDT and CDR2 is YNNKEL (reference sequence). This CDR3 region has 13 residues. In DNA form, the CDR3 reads TGTGCCAGCAGCCAAGGGAGCTATCAGCCCCAGCATTTT. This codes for CASSQGSYQPQHF.

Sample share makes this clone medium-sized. The CDR3 region is CSVDRGNQPQHF. For the CDR3, the DNA is TGCAGCGTTGACAGGGGCAATCAGCCCCAGCATTTT. This rearrangement joins TRBV29-1 to TRBJ1-5; D possibly corresponds to TRBD1 (5 bases). The CDR3 loop spans 12 amino acids. V was clipped by 3 bases and J by 2 bases, with 5 bases between them. Germline CDR1 is SQVTM and CDR2 is ANQGSEA.

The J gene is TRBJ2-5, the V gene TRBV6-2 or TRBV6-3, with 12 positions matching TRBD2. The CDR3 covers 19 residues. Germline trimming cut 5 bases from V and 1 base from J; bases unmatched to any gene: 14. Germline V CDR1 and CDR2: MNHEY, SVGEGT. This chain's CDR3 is CASSPLTSGSWSLQETQYF. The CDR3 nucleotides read TGTGCCAGCAGTCCCTTGACTAGCGGGAGTTGGTCTCTCCAAGAGACCCAGTACTTC.

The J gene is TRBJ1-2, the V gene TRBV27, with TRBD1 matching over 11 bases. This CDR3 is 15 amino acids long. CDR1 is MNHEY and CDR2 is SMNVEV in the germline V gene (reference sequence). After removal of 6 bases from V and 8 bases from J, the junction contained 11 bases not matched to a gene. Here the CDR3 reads CASRFGGTGGFGYTF. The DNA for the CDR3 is TGTGCCAGCAGGTTCGGCGGGACAGGGGGGTTCGGCTACACCTTC.

The CDR3 protein is CASSLMGAGETQYF. CDR3 in DNA: TGTGCCAGCAGCTTAATGGGGGCAGGAGAGACCCAGTACTTC. The chain carries TRBV7-3 and TRBJ2-5; possibly TRBD1 for D (6 bases). Trimming removed 1 base from V and 4 bases from J, with 10 bases in between. The CDR3 has 14 residues. Germline lookup yields CDR1 SGHTA and CDR2 FQGTGA.

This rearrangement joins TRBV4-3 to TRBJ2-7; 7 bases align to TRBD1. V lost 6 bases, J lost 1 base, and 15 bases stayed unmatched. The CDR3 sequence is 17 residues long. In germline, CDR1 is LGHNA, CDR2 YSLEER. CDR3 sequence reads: CASSREVATGWSYEQYF. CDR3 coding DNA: TGCGCCAGCAGTCGCGAGGTAGCGACAGGGTGGTCCTACGAGCAGTACTTC.

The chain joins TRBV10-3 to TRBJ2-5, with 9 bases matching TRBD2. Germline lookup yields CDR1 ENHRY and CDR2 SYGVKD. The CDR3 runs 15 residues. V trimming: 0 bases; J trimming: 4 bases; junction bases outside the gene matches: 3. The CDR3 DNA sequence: TGTGCCATCAGTGAGTCGGAACTAGCGGGAGAGACCCAGTACTTC. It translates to CAISESELAGETQYF.

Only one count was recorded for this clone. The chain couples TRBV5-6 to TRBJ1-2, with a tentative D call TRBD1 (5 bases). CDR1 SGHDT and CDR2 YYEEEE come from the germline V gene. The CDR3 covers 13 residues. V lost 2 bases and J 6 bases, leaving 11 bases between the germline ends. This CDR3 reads CASSFLTDNGYTF. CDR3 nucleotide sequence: TGTGCCAGCAGCTTTTTGACAGATAATGGCTACACCTTC.

The DNA for the CDR3 is TGTGCCAGCAGCCACAGGACAGACCTCAATGGCTACACCTTC. This codes for CASSHRTDLNGYTF. V is TRBV13 and J is TRBJ1-2, with D maybe TRBD1 (6 bases). Trimming took 5 bases from V and 6 from J, leaving 16 bases between them. The CDR3 extends over 14 amino acids. Germline V gene sequence: CDR1 PRHDT, CDR2 FYEKMQ (reference sequence). The whole variable domain, remainder taken from reference TRBV13 and TRBJ1-2, is AAGVIQSPRHLIKEKRETATLKCYPIPRHDTVYWYQQGPGQDPQFLISFYEKMQSDKGSIPDRFSAQQFSDYHSELNMSSLELGDSALYFCASSHRTDLNGYTFGSGTRLTVV.

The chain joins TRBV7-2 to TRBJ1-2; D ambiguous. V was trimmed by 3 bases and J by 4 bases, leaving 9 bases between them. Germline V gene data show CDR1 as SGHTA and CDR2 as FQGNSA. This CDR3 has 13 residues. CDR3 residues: CASSLNSLYGYTF. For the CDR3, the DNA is TGTGCCAGCAGCTTGAACAGCCTCTATGGCTACACCTTC.